The 8 T cell receptor beta chains below all came from one sample that was sequenced in a study of T cell repertoires in cytomegalovirus infection. TCRdb ran MiXCR on the reads and lists one entry per CDR3 protein. Of approximately 700,000 distinct CDR3 sequences listed, less than 40% are singletons. Sequencing was performed on PBMCs. Every receptor here comes from a human donor in good health (CMV status not recorded). Some clones in this sample may be carry-over from other donors' samples.

This clonotype has more than one count but fewer than ten. A read error may account for a junction end that differs from germline. The gene calls are TRBV4-1 and TRBJ1-5; tentative D call: TRBD1 (5 bases). CDR3 length: 18 amino acids. Germline V CDR1 and CDR2: MGHRA, YSYEKL. Here the CDR3 reads CSSSQWGQPEASNQPQHF. The DNA of the CDR3 is TGCTCCAGCAGCCAATGGGGCCAGCCAGAAGCTAGCAATCAGCCCCAGCATTTT.

This clonotype was found a few times. This rearrangement joins TRBV29-1 to TRBJ1-1, with 7 nucleotides matching TRBD1. The length of the CDR3 is 13 residues. V trimming: 7 bases; J trimming: 1 base; junction bases outside the gene matches: 6. Germline V lookup: CDR1 SQVTM, CDR2 ANQGSEA. CDR3 sequence (DNA): TGCAGCGCCCCAGCAGGGGGGAACACTGAAGCTTTCTTT. Translated, it gives CSAPAGGNTEAFF.

The chain has TRBV7-8 and TRBJ1-2; 10 nucleotides agree with TRBD1. CDR3 size: 17 residues. Germline CDR1 is SGHVS and CDR2 is FQNEAQ. The junction had 13 bases not matched to a gene; V was cut back by 4 bases and J by 5 bases. The CDR3 nucleotides read TGTGCCAGCAGCTCGCGGACAGGGGGATCGGGGCCGTATGGCTACACCTTC. It specifies CASSSRTGGSGPYGYTF.

This chain uses TRBV11-3 with TRBJ2-3; no reliable D call. CDR1 and CDR2 from the germline V gene are SGHNT and YENEEA. Trimming took off 6 bases at V and 0 bases at J, with 13 bases between the two ends. This CDR3 is built from 15 residues. The CDR3 region is CASRPKITSTDTQYF. DNA for the CDR3: TGTGCCAGCAGGCCAAAGATTACTAGCACAGATACGCAGTATTTT.

J is TRBJ2-4 and V is TRBV6-2 or TRBV6-3; no definite D call. Germline V gene lookup returns CDR1 MNHEY and CDR2 SVGEGT. With 6 bases removed from V and 6 bases from J, the gap between germline ends came to 9 bases. The CDR3 is 12 residues long. CDR3 protein: CASSDTVNIQYF. CDR3 in DNA: TGTGCCAGCAGCGACACGGTAAACATTCAGTACTTC.

This clonotype was recorded a few times. V is TRBV12-3 or TRBV12-4 and J is TRBJ1-1; D is ambiguous. V gave up 6 bases and J gave up 6 bases, with 17 bases separating them. The CDR3 is made up of 14 amino acids. Written as DNA, the CDR3 is TGTGCCAGCAGCCTCCAAGGAGGCGTCGCTGAAGCTTTCTTT. It encodes CASSLQGGVAEAFF.

The table lists this clonotype with a few counts. The chain links TRBV4-1 to TRBJ2-1; TRBD2 aligns across 8 bases. J gave up 7 bases and V 1 base, and 12 bases lay outside the gene matches. The length of the CDR3 is 17 residues. Per the germline V gene, CDR1 is MGHRA and CDR2 is YSYEKL. CDR3 bases: TGCGCCAGCAGCCAAGTCGGGGGGGCGGTAGGAAGGAATGAGCAGTTCTTC. It is translated as CASSQVGGAVGRNEQFF.

With regard to this clonotype: A much larger clone differs by one base, so this may be a read error. The V gene is TRBV7-2, the J gene TRBJ2-7; D tentatively reads TRBD1 or TRBD2 (5 bases each). This CDR3 spans 16 amino acids. Germline loops: CDR1 SGHTA, CDR2 FQGNSA. The CDR3 protein is CASILAPRTPLYEQYF. The CDR3 nucleotides are TGTGCCAGCATCTTAGCGCCCCGGACACCGCTATACGAGCAGTACTTC.